Following are 8 T cell receptor beta chains from one sample sequenced in a study of beta chain features in type 1 diabetes. All of the isolated RNA was reverse transcribed, so expressed TCRB transcripts were sequenced. Measured with immunoSEQ multiplex PCR; TCRdb has only the in-frame clones, and not every one. Of a few hundred thousand clones listed, roughly 14% were seen once; the top ten hold approximately 0.038%. Sequencing was performed on naive CD4+ T cells from blood. These receptors all come from a man aged 30 to 45 in good health.

The table lists this clone with a few counts. The chain links TRBV6-5 to TRBJ1-2; a weak D match, TRBD1 (6 bases). Looked up from germline, CDR1 is MNHEY and CDR2 is SVGAGI. The ends were cut back, 4 bases at V and 5 bases at J, with 14 bases in the middle. The CDR3 has 14 residues. Written as DNA, the CDR3 is TGTGCCAGCAGTTCTACAGGGACGGGGTATGGCTACACCTTC. Translating gives CASSSTGTGYGYTF.

The rearrangement joins TRBV4-3 to TRBJ2-3, with TRBD2 matching over 9 bases. CDR1 LGHNA and CDR2 YSLEER come from the germline V gene. Trimming took 4 bases from V and 2 from J; bases not matched to a gene: 10. The CDR3 consists of 17 residues. CDR3 sequence reads: CASSREGLARATDTQYF. As DNA, the CDR3 is TGCGCCAGCAGCCGCGAGGGACTAGCTCGGGCCACAGATACGCAGTATTTT.

There are a few counts of this clone. The chain carries TRBV20-1 and TRBJ2-3, with D hard to call. The CDR3 extends over 11 amino acids. Germline V gives CDR1 DFQATT, CDR2 SNEGSKA (reference sequence). V was shortened by 7 bases and J by 1 base, with 6 bases between the two germline ends. CDR3 sequence: CSVGRTDTQYF. CDR3 DNA sequence: TGCAGTGTAGGTCGCACAGATACGCAGTATTTT.

V usage is TRBV6-5 and J usage is TRBJ1-2; D uncertain. With 11 bases removed from V and 4 bases from J, the gap between germline ends came to 23 bases. From germline, CDR1 is MNHEY and CDR2 SVGAGI. The length of the CDR3 is 15 residues. The CDR3 DNA follows: TGTGCCGTGGGGAGATCCAGGAAAAATAGCTATGGCTACACCTTC. Residues: CAVGRSRKNSYGYTF.

The CDR3 spells CASSVVGNQETQYF. In nucleotides, the CDR3 is TGCGCCAGCAGCGTTGTGGGGAACCAAGAGACCCAGTACTTC. The chain couples TRBV5-1 to TRBJ2-5; D is uncertain. Germline CDR1 reads SGHRS; CDR2 reads YFSETQ. The CDR3 is 14 residues long. The V end was cut by 4 bases, the J end by 0 bases, with 10 bases between.

This clone has more than one count but fewer than ten. The chain combines TRBV5-6 with TRBJ2-7; D not resolved. Germline assignment: CDR1 SGHDT and CDR2 YYEEEE. CDR3 length: 14 amino acids. V was cut by 0 bases and J by 2 bases, with 9 bases left in between. The CDR3 reads CASSLDSLPYEQYF. CDR3 bases: TGTGCCAGCAGCTTGGATTCCCTCCCCTACGAGCAGTACTTC.

The rearrangement links TRBV6-5 to TRBJ2-5; tentative D call: TRBD1 (6 bases). The germline V gene encodes CDR1 MNHEY and CDR2 SVGAGI. Trimming took 6 bases from V and 2 from J, leaving 13 bases between them. The CDR3 is made up of 14 amino acids. CDR3 sequence: CASSLGQLQETQYF. The CDR3, as DNA: TGTGCCAGCAGCCTTGGACAGCTTCAAGAGACCCAGTACTTC.

A remark on this clone: Different DNA sequences within this sample yield the same CDR3. The V and J genes are TRBV4-1 and TRBJ2-3; the match to TRBD2 covers 8 bases. In germline, CDR1 is MGHRA, CDR2 YSYEKL. The V gene end was trimmed by 1 base and the J gene end by 0 bases; junction bases not matched to a gene: 3. The CDR3 extends over 16 amino acids. CDR3 nucleotide sequence: TGCGCCAGCAGCCAAGTAGCGGGGACTAGCACAGATACGCAGTATTTT. Protein product: CASSQVAGTSTDTQYF.